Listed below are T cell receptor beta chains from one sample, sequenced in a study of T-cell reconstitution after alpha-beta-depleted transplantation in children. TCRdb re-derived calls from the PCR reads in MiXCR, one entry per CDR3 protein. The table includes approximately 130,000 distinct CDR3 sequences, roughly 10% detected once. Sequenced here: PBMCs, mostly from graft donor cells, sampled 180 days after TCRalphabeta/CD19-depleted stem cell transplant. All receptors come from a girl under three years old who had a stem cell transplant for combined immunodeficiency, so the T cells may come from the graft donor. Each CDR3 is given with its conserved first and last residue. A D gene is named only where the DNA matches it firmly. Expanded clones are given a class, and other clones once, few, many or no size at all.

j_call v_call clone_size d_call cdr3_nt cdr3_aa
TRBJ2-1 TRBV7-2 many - TGTGCCAGCAGCTTAGAGGGACGGACCTACAATGAGCAGTTCTTC CASSLEGRTYNEQFF
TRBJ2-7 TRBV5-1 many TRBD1 TGCGCCAGCAGCATGACAGGGGGGACCTCCTACGAGCAGTACTTC CASSMTGGTSYEQYF
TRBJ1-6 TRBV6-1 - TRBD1 TGTGCCAGCAGTCGACAGGGTAATTCACCCCTCCACTTT CASSRQGNSPLHF
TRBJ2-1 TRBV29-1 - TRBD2 TGCAGCGTCAAGACTAGCGGAAGGAGCTCCTACAATGAGCAGTTCTTC CSVKTSGRSSYNEQFF
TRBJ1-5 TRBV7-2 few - TGTGCCAGCAGCTTAGGCAGATCGCGGAATCAGCCCCAGCATTTT CASSLGRSRNQPQHF
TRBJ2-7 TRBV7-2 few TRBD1 TGTGCCAGCAGCGATGGGACAGTCTACGAGCAGTACTTC CASSDGTVYEQYF
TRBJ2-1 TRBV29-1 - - TGCAGCGTTGAAGATCAAGGCCCTCAACCCTACAATGAGCAGTTCTTC CSVEDQGPQPYNEQFF
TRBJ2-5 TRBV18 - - TGTGCCAGCACGCGGTGCGCGGGACAGCAAGAGACCCAGTACTTC CASTRCAGQQETQYF
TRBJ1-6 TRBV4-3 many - TGCGCCAGCAGCCAAGATAGTGCAGCCTATAATTCACCCCTCCACTTT CASSQDSAAYNSPLHF
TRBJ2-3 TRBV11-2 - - TGTGCCAGCAGCTTAGGGTTTGGGACTCGCTCTAGCACAGATACGCAGTATTTT CASSLGFGTRSSTDTQYF
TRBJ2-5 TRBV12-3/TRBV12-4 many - TGTGCCAGCAGGAAGACAGGGAGGGAGACCCAGTACTTC CASRKTGRETQYF
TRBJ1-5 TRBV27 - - TGTGCCAGCAGTTTATCGTCCAGCTTAAATCAGCCCCAGCATTTT CASSLSSSLNQPQHF
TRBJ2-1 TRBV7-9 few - TGTGCCAGCAGCACGGAGTGGCTAGGAGGATATGAGCAGTTCTTC CASSTEWLGGYEQFF
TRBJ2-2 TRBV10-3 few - TGTGCCATCACGAGTATGGGGGAGCTGTTTTTT CAITSMGELFF
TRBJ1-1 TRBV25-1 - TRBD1 TGTGCCAGCAGTGAATGGGGGACAGGGAACACTGAAGCTTTCTTT CASSEWGTGNTEAFF
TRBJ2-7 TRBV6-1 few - TGTGCCAGCACCCCTTTGCGGCACGGTAACTACGAGCAGTACTTC CASTPLRHGNYEQYF
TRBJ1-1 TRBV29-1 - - TGCACCGTTGAGCTTGAGGGGTCGAACACTGAAGCTTTCTTT CTVELEGSNTEAFF
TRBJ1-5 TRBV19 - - TGTGCCAGTAGTATAGATCACCCGGGGGCATCTCAGCCCCAGCATTTT CASSIDHPGASQPQHF
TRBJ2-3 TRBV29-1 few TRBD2 TGCAGCCTCCTGGGCGCTAGCGGGGATCCAGATACGCAGTATTTT CSLLGASGDPDTQYF
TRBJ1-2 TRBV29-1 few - TGCAGCGTCGCGAACGCTAACTATGGCTACACCTTC CSVANANYGYTF
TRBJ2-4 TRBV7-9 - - TGTGCCAGCAGCTTCTTTCAGGGGCTGATGGACATTCAGTACTTC CASSFFQGLMDIQYF
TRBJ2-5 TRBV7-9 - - TGTGCCAGCAGCCTAGACTTGTACCAAGAGACCCAGTACTTC CASSLDLYQETQYF
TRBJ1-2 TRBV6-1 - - TGTGCCAGCAGCGAATTCAGTCTCAACCGGGACGTCGGACTTAACTATGGCTACACCTTC CASSEFSLNRDVGLNYGYTF
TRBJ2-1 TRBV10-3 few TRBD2 TGTGCCATAAACCCCGGGACTAGGGGGGATGAGCAGTTCTTC CAINPGTRGDEQFF
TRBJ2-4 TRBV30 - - TGTGCCTGGAGTGTAAGGGATAGGGTCCTAGCCAAAAACATTCAGTACTTC CAWSVRDRVLAKNIQYF
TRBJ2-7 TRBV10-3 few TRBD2 TGTGCCATCAGTGGGGGACTAGCGGCCGAGCAGTACTTC CAISGGLAAEQYF
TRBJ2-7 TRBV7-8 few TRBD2 TGTGCCAGCAGCTCCGGGGGGACGCCCAGCTCCTACGAGCAGTACTTC CASSSGGTPSSYEQYF
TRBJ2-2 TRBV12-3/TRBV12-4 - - TGTGCCAGCAGTTTGGGACCCGGGGCCGGGGAGCTGTTTTTT CASSLGPGAGELFF
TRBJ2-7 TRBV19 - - TGTGCCAGTAGTATAGGGACGAACAGGGACTACGAGCAGTACTTC CASSIGTNRDYEQYF
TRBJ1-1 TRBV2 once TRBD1 TGTGCCATCGCGACAGGGGAGGCTGCTTTCTTT CAIATGEAAFF
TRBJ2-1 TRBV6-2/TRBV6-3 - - TGTGCCAGCAGTTACGGCGCATACAATGAGCAGTTCTTC CASSYGAYNEQFF
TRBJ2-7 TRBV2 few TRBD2 TGTGCCAGCAGACTAGCGTTCGGCGAGCAGTACTTC CASRLAFGEQYF
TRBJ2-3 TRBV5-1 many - TGCGCCAGCAGCTTACAACCTAGCACAGATACGCAGTATTTT CASSLQPSTDTQYF
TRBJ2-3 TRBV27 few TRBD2 TGTGCCAGCAGTTTCCTAGCGGGAGGAGGAGATACGCAGTATTTT CASSFLAGGGDTQYF
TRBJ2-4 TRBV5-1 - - TGCGCCAGCAGCTTCCCAGGGATAAAGGTCAAAAACATTCAGTACTTC CASSFPGIKVKNIQYF
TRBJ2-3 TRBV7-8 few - TGTGCCAGCAGCTTAAAGAGGGGAGCTTACACAGATACGCAGTATTTT CASSLKRGAYTDTQYF
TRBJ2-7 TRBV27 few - TGTGCCAGCAGTTTATTGGAGGGAGGCCCAGGGGAGCAGTACTTC CASSLLEGGPGEQYF
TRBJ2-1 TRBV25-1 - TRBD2 TGTGCCAGCAGTGAATATAGTCGGACTAGCGGATCTTACAATGAGCAGTTCTTC CASSEYSRTSGSYNEQFF
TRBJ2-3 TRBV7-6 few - TGTGCCAGCAGCCTTTTCCCCGACGCGAGGGCCGGTAGCACAGATACGCAGTATTTT CASSLFPDARAGSTDTQYF
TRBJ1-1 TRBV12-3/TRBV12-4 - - TGTGCCAGCAGTTTTCTACCGGGGGACTCGGTGGGTGCTTTCTTT CASSFLPGDSVGAFF
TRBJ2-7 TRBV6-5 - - TGTGCCAGCAATTCAGGCCTCCGTTCCTACGAGCAGTACTTC CASNSGLRSYEQYF
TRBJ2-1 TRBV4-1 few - TGCGCCAGCAGCCCCAGGGCGCTAGCGAGCTCCTACAATGAGCAGTTCTTC CASSPRALASSYNEQFF
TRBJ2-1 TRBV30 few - TGTGCCTGGAGTGTAGGGGGGCTCCCCGGTGAGCAGTTCTTC CAWSVGGLPGEQFF
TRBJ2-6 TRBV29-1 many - TGCAGCGTTGAATGGTCTGGGGCCAACGTCCTGACTTTC CSVEWSGANVLTF
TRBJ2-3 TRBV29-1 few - TGCAGCGTTGAGTATCTACCGCTACCATTCACAGATACGCAGTATTTT CSVEYLPLPFTDTQYF
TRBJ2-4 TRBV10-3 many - TGTGCCATCAGTGAGTCGTTGCAGGGTGGCAAAAACATTCAGTACTTC CAISESLQGGKNIQYF
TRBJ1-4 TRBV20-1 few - TGCAGTGCTAGAGATCAGAGGGGTCAGCATGAAAAACTGTTTTTT CSARDQRGQHEKLFF
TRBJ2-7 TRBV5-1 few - TGCGCCAGCAGCCCCATAGACGCAGCAAGGGGCGAGCAGTACTTC CASSPIDAARGEQYF
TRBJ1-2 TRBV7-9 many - TGTGCCAGCAGGATGCCCCTGGGGGGGCGGCCTAACTATGGCTACACCTTC CASRMPLGGRPNYGYTF
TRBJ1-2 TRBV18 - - TGTGCCAGCTCACCCGGGGCCAGACTCGGCTACACCTTC CASSPGARLGYTF
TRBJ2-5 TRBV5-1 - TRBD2 TGCGCCAGCAGCTTGGCCCCCCCAGCGGGAGGGCCGAAAGAGACCCAGTACTTC CASSLAPPAGGPKETQYF
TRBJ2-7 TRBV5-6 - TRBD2 TGTGCCAGCAGCTTCGGGACTAGCGGGAGGCCGGGCGACGAGCAGTACTTC CASSFGTSGRPGDEQYF
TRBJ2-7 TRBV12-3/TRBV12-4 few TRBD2 TGTGCCAGCACCCTCGGGGGGACGTACGAGCAGTACTTC CASTLGGTYEQYF